This T cell receptor (beta chain) was profiled in a study of blood T cell repertoires in COVID-19. Whole-study context: The samples span acute and convalescent COVID-19 from the United States, Italy and Spain.

Original methodology: Scientists estimated how many nucleated cells there were by amplifying reference gene primers. Sequencing used immunoSEQ multiplex PCR; TCRdb keeps in-frame clones, though not all of them. The V and J calls and clone size come from that table; D and trimming were worked out from the DNA. The sample has some 80,000 clones, around 80% seen once. This clone was seen a handful of times. CDR1 is GTSNPN and CDR2 is SVGIG in the germline V gene (reference sequence). The J segment lost 4 bases and the V segment lost 5 bases, leaving 5 bases of the junction unmatched. The CDR3 extends over 13 amino acids.

Sequencing was performed on peripheral blood. The J gene is TRBJ1-2, the V gene TRBV30, with 9 bases that match TRBD1. The receptor comes from a human donor in a cohort sampled during active COVID-19. The CDR3: CAWAGQGAYGYTF. CDR3 nucleotide sequence: TGTGCCTGGGCGGGACAGGGTGCCTATGGCTACACCTTC.